This T cell receptor beta chain was identified in a study of early T cells in non-severe SARS-CoV-2 infection. Study in general: From unsorted whole blood, bulk RNA was sequenced, and the chains remained unpaired. Study conclusions and caveats: A preference for anti-spike CD8 responses marked VDJdb matching, which missed private and CD4 specificities.

The protocol attached unique molecular identifiers to individual cDNA molecules. TCRdb ran MiXCR on the 5' RACE reads and lists one entry per CDR3 protein. The data show some 80,000 distinct CDR3 sequences, 12% seen once. Worth noting for this clonotype: Its specificity is not known.

The TCR comes from an adult who was a healthcare worker with PCR-confirmed SARS-CoV-2 infection or an uninfected control (not recorded which). Sequences were obtained from whole blood.

The CDR3 bases are TGTGCCAGCAGCGTAGTTAAGCGGGTCGCCTACGAGCAGTACTTC. It is translated as CASSVVKRVAYEQYF. J is TRBJ2-7 and V is TRBV9; D perhaps matches TRBD2 (6 bases). Germline values: CDR1 SGDLS, CDR2 YYNGEE. V lost 0 bases, J lost 2 bases, and 12 bases lay in between. The CDR3 runs to 15 residues.